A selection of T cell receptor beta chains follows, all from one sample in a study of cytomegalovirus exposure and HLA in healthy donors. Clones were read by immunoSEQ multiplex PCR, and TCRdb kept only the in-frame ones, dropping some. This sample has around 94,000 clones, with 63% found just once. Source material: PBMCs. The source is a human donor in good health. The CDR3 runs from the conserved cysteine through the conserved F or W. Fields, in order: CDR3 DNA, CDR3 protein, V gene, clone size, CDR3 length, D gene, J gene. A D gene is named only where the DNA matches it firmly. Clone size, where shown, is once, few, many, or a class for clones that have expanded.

cdr3_nt: TGCGCCAGCAGCTTGGGTGGACAGGGTTCAGTCGGGGAGCTGTTTTTT
cdr3_aa: CASSLGGQGSVGELFF
v_call: TRBV5-1
clone_size: -
cdr3_length: 16
d_call: TRBD1
j_call: TRBJ2-2

cdr3_nt: TGCAGCGTTAGGCGGGCCCGGGAGACCCAGTACTTC
cdr3_aa: CSVRRARETQYF
v_call: TRBV29-1
clone_size: few
cdr3_length: 12
d_call: -
j_call: TRBJ2-5

cdr3_nt: TGTGCCAGCAGTGAGCTCCTCGGGGAAGAGACCCAGTACTTC
cdr3_aa: CASSELLGEETQYF
v_call: TRBV2
clone_size: -
cdr3_length: 14
d_call: -
j_call: TRBJ2-5

cdr3_nt: TGTGCCAGTAAATCGGGGGGCGGGAGTGGGTACGAGCAGTACTTC
cdr3_aa: CASKSGGGSGYEQYF
v_call: TRBV19
clone_size: -
cdr3_length: 15
d_call: -
j_call: TRBJ2-7

cdr3_nt: TGTGCCAGCAGCAGAGCGAGGTCAGAGATTAGCAATCAGCCCCAGCATTTT
cdr3_aa: CASSRARSEISNQPQHF
v_call: TRBV21-1
clone_size: once
cdr3_length: 17
d_call: -
j_call: TRBJ1-5

cdr3_nt: TGTGCCAGCAGCCAAGAATCTGGACAGAAGAACACTGAAGCTTTCTTT
cdr3_aa: CASSQESGQKNTEAFF
v_call: TRBV4-1
clone_size: -
cdr3_length: 16
d_call: -
j_call: TRBJ1-1

cdr3_nt: TGTGCCAGCAGTTACTCTCGAGGGAGTAGCTACGAGCAGTACTTC
cdr3_aa: CASSYSRGSSYEQYF
v_call: TRBV6-5
clone_size: -
cdr3_length: 15
d_call: -
j_call: TRBJ2-7

cdr3_nt: TGTGCCAGCAGTTACAATGTTGGCGGCTACGAGCAGTACTTC
cdr3_aa: CASSYNVGGYEQYF
v_call: TRBV6-5
clone_size: -
cdr3_length: 14
d_call: -
j_call: TRBJ2-7

cdr3_nt: TGTGCCTGGAGTGTCGGTAGCGGGAGTTCCGAGCAGTACTTC
cdr3_aa: CAWSVGSGSSEQYF
v_call: TRBV30
clone_size: -
cdr3_length: 14
d_call: TRBD2
j_call: TRBJ2-7

cdr3_nt: TGTGCCAGCAGCTTGTGGCTCGGGGCATCGGACAGGGGAAGTGGTAGGCAGTTCTTC
cdr3_aa: CASSLWLGASDRGSGRQFF
v_call: TRBV11-2
clone_size: -
cdr3_length: 19
d_call: TRBD1
j_call: TRBJ2-1

cdr3_nt: TGTGCCAGCAGCTTTTACAGCGGGGCCGACTACAATGAGCAGTTCTTC
cdr3_aa: CASSFYSGADYNEQFF
v_call: TRBV11-3
clone_size: -
cdr3_length: 16
d_call: TRBD2
j_call: TRBJ2-1

cdr3_nt: TGTGCCAGCAGCCCAGGGTTACCCTACGAGCAGTACTTC
cdr3_aa: CASSPGLPYEQYF
v_call: TRBV6-5
clone_size: -
cdr3_length: 13
d_call: -
j_call: TRBJ2-7

cdr3_nt: TGTGCCAGCAGTCCCCGTCAGGGTGGAGTAAGGAGAGCTTTCTTT
cdr3_aa: CASSPRQGGVRRAFF
v_call: TRBV6-5
clone_size: -
cdr3_length: 15
d_call: -
j_call: TRBJ1-1

cdr3_nt: TGTGCCAGCAGCTCCCTCCCGGAGCCAACTAATGAAAAACTGCTTTTT
cdr3_aa: CASSSLPEPTNEKLLF
v_call: TRBV7-2
clone_size: -
cdr3_length: 16
d_call: -
j_call: TRBJ1-4

cdr3_nt: TGTGCCAGCACGGTAGCGGCCGAGCAGTACTTC
cdr3_aa: CASTVAAEQYF
v_call: TRBV2
clone_size: -
cdr3_length: 11
d_call: -
j_call: TRBJ2-7

cdr3_nt: TGTGCCAGCAGTTACTCCCGGGAGGGAGACAATGAGCAGTTCTTC
cdr3_aa: CASSYSREGDNEQFF
v_call: TRBV6-5
clone_size: -
cdr3_length: 15
d_call: TRBD2
j_call: TRBJ2-1

cdr3_nt: TGCAGCGGAGGGCCGTTTGCGGGACTAGCCCGAGAGACCCAGTACTTC
cdr3_aa: CSGGPFAGLARETQYF
v_call: TRBV29-1
clone_size: -
cdr3_length: 16
d_call: TRBD2
j_call: TRBJ2-5

cdr3_nt: TGTGCCAGCAGCTTACTCTCTCCCTTGACAGATACGCAGTATTTT
cdr3_aa: CASSLLSPLTDTQYF
v_call: TRBV7-9
clone_size: -
cdr3_length: 15
d_call: -
j_call: TRBJ2-3

cdr3_nt: TGTGCCAGCAGTTTCTCCTCCGGGACAGCCAACTACGAGCAGTACTTC
cdr3_aa: CASSFSSGTANYEQYF
v_call: TRBV27
clone_size: -
cdr3_length: 16
d_call: TRBD1
j_call: TRBJ2-7

cdr3_nt: TGTGCCAGCAGTGCCCTACGCACAGATACGCAGTATTTT
cdr3_aa: CASSALRTDTQYF
v_call: TRBV25-1
clone_size: -
cdr3_length: 13
d_call: -
j_call: TRBJ2-3

cdr3_nt: TGTGCCAGCAGTGCAGGCAATCAGCCCCAGCATTTT
cdr3_aa: CASSAGNQPQHF
v_call: TRBV6-1
clone_size: -
cdr3_length: 12
d_call: -
j_call: TRBJ1-5

cdr3_nt: TGTGCCAGCAGCTTTGAAGGACTAGCGGGAACCGGGGAGCTGTTTTTT
cdr3_aa: CASSFEGLAGTGELFF
v_call: TRBV11-2
clone_size: -
cdr3_length: 16
d_call: TRBD2
j_call: TRBJ2-2

cdr3_nt: TGCGCCAGCAGCTTGGTACAGAACACCGGGGAGCTGTTTTTT
cdr3_aa: CASSLVQNTGELFF
v_call: TRBV5-1
clone_size: once
cdr3_length: 14
d_call: -
j_call: TRBJ2-2

cdr3_nt: TGTGCCAGCAGCCGAAAAACCCTCAGGGAAAGTGAGCAGTTCTTC
cdr3_aa: CASSRKTLRESEQFF
v_call: TRBV7-8
clone_size: -
cdr3_length: 15
d_call: -
j_call: TRBJ2-1

cdr3_nt: TGTGCCAGCACCGAGCGGAATTACGATGAGCAGTTCTTC
cdr3_aa: CASTERNYDEQFF
v_call: TRBV6-1
clone_size: -
cdr3_length: 13
d_call: -
j_call: TRBJ2-1

cdr3_nt: TGTGCCAGCAGCTCCACAACAGGGAGTCATCAGCCCCAGCATTTT
cdr3_aa: CASSSTTGSHQPQHF
v_call: TRBV2
clone_size: few
cdr3_length: 15
d_call: -
j_call: TRBJ1-5

cdr3_nt: TGTGCCACCAGCAGCCTAGCGGGAGGGCGAGAGACCCAGTACTTC
cdr3_aa: CATSSLAGGRETQYF
v_call: TRBV15
clone_size: -
cdr3_length: 15
d_call: TRBD2
j_call: TRBJ2-5

cdr3_nt: TGTGCCAGCAGCTCACCTGCGGAATCTAGCACAGATACGCAGTATTTT
cdr3_aa: CASSSPAESSTDTQYF
v_call: TRBV11-2
clone_size: -
cdr3_length: 16
d_call: -
j_call: TRBJ2-3

cdr3_nt: TGTGCCAGCAGTTTTGGAGCCGACTATGGCTACACCTTC
cdr3_aa: CASSFGADYGYTF
v_call: TRBV27
clone_size: few
cdr3_length: 13
d_call: -
j_call: TRBJ1-2

cdr3_nt: TGTGCCAGCTCACCACTGGGACTAGCGGGATTCTACAATGAGCAGTTCTTC
cdr3_aa: CASSPLGLAGFYNEQFF
v_call: TRBV18
clone_size: -
cdr3_length: 17
d_call: TRBD2
j_call: TRBJ2-1

cdr3_nt: TGTGCCAGCGTCCAGGCCGAGAACACTGAAGCTTTCTTT
cdr3_aa: CASVQAENTEAFF
v_call: TRBV6-1
clone_size: few
cdr3_length: 13
d_call: -
j_call: TRBJ1-1

cdr3_nt: TGCGCCAGCAGCCTAGATCAGGGGGCTAGCACAGATACGCAGTATTTT
cdr3_aa: CASSLDQGASTDTQYF
v_call: TRBV4-1
clone_size: -
cdr3_length: 16
d_call: TRBD1
j_call: TRBJ2-3

cdr3_nt: TGTGCCAGCAAGACCTTTAGCGGGAAGGTCACAGATACGCAGTATTTT
cdr3_aa: CASKTFSGKVTDTQYF
v_call: TRBV2
clone_size: -
cdr3_length: 16
d_call: TRBD2
j_call: TRBJ2-3